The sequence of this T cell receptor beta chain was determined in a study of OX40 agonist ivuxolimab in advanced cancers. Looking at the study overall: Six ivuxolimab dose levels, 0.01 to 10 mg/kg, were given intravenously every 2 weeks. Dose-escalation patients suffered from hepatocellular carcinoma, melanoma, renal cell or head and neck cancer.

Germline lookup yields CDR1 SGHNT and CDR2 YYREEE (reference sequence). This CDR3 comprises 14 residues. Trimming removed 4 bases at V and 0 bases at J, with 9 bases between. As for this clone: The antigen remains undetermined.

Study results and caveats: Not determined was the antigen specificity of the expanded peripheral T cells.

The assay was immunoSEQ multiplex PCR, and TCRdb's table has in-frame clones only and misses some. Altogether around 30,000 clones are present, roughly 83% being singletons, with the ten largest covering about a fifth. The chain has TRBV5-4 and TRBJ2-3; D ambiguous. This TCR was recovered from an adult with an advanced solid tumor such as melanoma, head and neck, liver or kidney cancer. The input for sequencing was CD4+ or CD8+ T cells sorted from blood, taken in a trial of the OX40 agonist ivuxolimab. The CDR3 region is CASSEHPSTDTQYF. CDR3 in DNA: TGTGCCAGCAGCGAACACCCTAGCACAGATACGCAGTATTTT.